The 10 T cell receptor beta chains below were found in one sample sequenced in a study of spatial heterogeneity in lung cancer. Study-level results: Expanded intratumoral alpha and beta TCR counts tracked tumor mutation counts.

TCRdb ran MiXCR on the 5' RACE reads and lists one entry per CDR3 protein. Here the sample spans around 1,600 distinct CDR3 sequences, more than 10% being singletons. No antigen is known for these receptors. Time point defined: sample taken at primary tumor resection. The sample in question was lung tumor tissue, obtained at surgery. Every receptor here comes from a male donor with early-stage non-small cell lung cancer.

By share of the sample, this clonotype is medium-sized (0.01 to 0.1%). The gene calls are TRBV28 and TRBJ2-7; D tentatively reads TRBD1 or TRBD2 (7 bases each). CDR3 length equals 13 residues. V was pared by 6 bases and J by 12 bases, with 21 bases between. Germline CDR1 is MDHEN and CDR2 is SYDVKM. The CDR3 sequence is CASSRGQAGGGYF. CDR3 in DNA: TGTGCCAGCAGCCGAGGACAGGCTGGGGGGGGGTACTTC.

Sample share makes this clonotype medium-sized. As DNA, the CDR3 is TGCGCCAGCAGCCAAGATCATGTGCAGGGGGCGATTGGCTACACCTTC. This codes for CASSQDHVQGAIGYTF. The gene calls are TRBV4-3 and TRBJ1-2; 8 bases are a match to TRBD1. Germline V gives CDR1 LGHNA, CDR2 YSLEER. The CDR3 covers 16 residues. V shed 0 bases, J shed 7 bases, and the junction held 10 bases outside the gene matches.

The genes are TRBV5-1 and TRBJ2-6, with unresolved D. The CDR3 totals 16 residues. Germline V gene data show CDR1 as SGHRS and CDR2 as YFSETQ. Trimming stripped 6 bases from V and 0 bases from J, with 13 bases between. Written as DNA, the CDR3 is TGCGCCAGCACCCGGCTGGCTAGCTCTGGGGCCAACGTCCTGACTTTC. Its protein is CASTRLASSGANVLTF.

Judged by abundance, this clonotype is medium-sized. The CDR3: CAFRTIGEGKSYEQYF. The CDR3 bases are TGTGCCTTCAGGACTATCGGAGAGGGGAAAAGCTACGAGCAGTACTTC. The rearrangement links TRBV30 to TRBJ2-7; TRBD2 is a possible D gene (6 bases). The CDR3 has 16 residues. Germline V lookup: CDR1 GTSNPN, CDR2 SVGIG (reference sequence). V was pared by 7 bases and J by 3 bases, with 25 bases between.

In its sample, this clonotype is medium-sized (0.01 to 0.1%). The chain uses TRBV7-9 and TRBJ1-4; D is unresolved. Trimming pared 5 bases from V and 7 bases from J, leaving 8 bases between. The germline CDR1 and CDR2 sequences are SEHNR and FQNEAQ (reference sequence). This CDR3 spans 12 amino acids. Written as DNA, the CDR3 is TGTGCCAGCAGCCCCCTAGGTGAAAAACTGTTTTTT. This sequence encodes CASSPLGEKLFF.

This clonotype is termed medium-sized. This chain links TRBV27 with TRBJ2-6; D is uncertain. Germline V gene lookup returns CDR1 MNHEY and CDR2 SMNVEV (reference sequence). With 3 bases removed from V and 3 bases from J, the gap between germline ends came to 3 bases. CDR3 size: 13 residues. CDR3 sequence: CASSFNGANVLTF. As DNA, the CDR3 is TGTGCCAGCAGTTTCAATGGGGCCAACGTCCTGACTTTC. Combining the CDR3 with reference TRBV27 and TRBJ2-6 gives the whole variable domain EAQVTQNPRYLITVTGKKLTVTCSQNMNHEYMSWYRQDPGLGLRQIYYSMNVEVTDKGDVPEGYKVSRKEKRNFPLILESPSPNQTSLYFCASSFNGANVLTFGAGSRLTVL.

The rearrangement joins TRBV28 to TRBJ1-2; no reliable D call. This CDR3 is 13 amino acids long. The ends were cut back, 2 bases at V and 3 bases at J, with 7 bases in the middle. From germline, CDR1 is MDHEN and CDR2 SYDVKM. The CDR3 nucleotides read TGTGCCAGCAGTTTAAGCCAGGACTATGGCTACACCTTC. It encodes CASSLSQDYGYTF.

This clonotype has just a few counts. V usage is TRBV7-6 and J usage is TRBJ2-3, with a tentative D call TRBD1 (6 bases). This CDR3 is 13 amino acids long. The V end lost 5 bases, the J end lost 2 bases, and 8 bases lay between the germline ends. Germline lookup yields CDR1 SGHVS and CDR2 FNYEAQ. The CDR3 sequence is CASSGQTTDTQYF. The CDR3 DNA reads as TGTGCCAGCAGCGGACAGACCACAGATACGCAGTATTTT.

This clonotype was counted a few times. This sequence joins TRBV20-1 and TRBJ2-1, with D hard to call. The CDR3 is 14 residues long. Trimming left V 0 bases short and J 9 bases short, with 15 bases between. Germline lookup yields CDR1 DFQATT and CDR2 SNEGSKA (reference sequence). CDR3 protein: CSAREEVVYGEQFF. CDR3 nucleotides: TGCAGTGCTAGAGAAGAGGTAGTTTACGGTGAGCAGTTCTTC.

This clonotype is categorized as medium-sized. The rearrangement joins TRBV6-5 to TRBJ2-1; 9 bases are a match to TRBD2. Germline CDR1 and CDR2: MNHEY and SVGAGI. The CDR3 spans 15 residues. Trimming removed 2 bases from V and 8 bases from J; junction bases left unmatched: 7. CDR3 in amino acids: CASSYLGGRADEQFF. CDR3 nucleotide sequence: TGTGCCAGCAGTTACCTGGGCGGGAGGGCGGATGAGCAGTTCTTC.